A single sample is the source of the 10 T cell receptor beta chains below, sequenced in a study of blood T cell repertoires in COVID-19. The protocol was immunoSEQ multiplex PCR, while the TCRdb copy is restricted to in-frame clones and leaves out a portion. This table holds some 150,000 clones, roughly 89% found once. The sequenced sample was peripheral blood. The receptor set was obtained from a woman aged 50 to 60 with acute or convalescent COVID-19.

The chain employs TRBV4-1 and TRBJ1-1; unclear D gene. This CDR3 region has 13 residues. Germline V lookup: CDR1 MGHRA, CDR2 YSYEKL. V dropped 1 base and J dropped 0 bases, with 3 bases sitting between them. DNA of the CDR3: TGCGCCAGCAGCCAAGTCTTGAACACTGAAGCTTTCTTT. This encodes CASSQVLNTEAFF.

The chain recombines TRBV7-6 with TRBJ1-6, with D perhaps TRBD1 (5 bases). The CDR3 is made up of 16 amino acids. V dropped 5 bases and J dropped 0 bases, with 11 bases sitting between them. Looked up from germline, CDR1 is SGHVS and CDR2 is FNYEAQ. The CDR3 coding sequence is TGTGCCAGCAGCGCACAGGTGAGCTCCTATAATTCACCCCTCCACTTT. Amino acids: CASSAQVSSYNSPLHF.

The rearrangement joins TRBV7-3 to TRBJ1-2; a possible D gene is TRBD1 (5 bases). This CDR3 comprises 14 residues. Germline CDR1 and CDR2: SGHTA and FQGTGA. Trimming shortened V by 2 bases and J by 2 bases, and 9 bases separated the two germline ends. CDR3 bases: TGTGCCAGCAGCTTAGGCAGGGAAAACTATGGCTACACCTTC. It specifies CASSLGRENYGYTF.

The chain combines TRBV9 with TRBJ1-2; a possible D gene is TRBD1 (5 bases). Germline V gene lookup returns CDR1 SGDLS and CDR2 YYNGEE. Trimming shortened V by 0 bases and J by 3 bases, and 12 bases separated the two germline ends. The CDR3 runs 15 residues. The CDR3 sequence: CASSVDPGPDYGYTF. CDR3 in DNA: TGTGCCAGCAGCGTAGACCCAGGGCCAGACTATGGCTACACCTTC.

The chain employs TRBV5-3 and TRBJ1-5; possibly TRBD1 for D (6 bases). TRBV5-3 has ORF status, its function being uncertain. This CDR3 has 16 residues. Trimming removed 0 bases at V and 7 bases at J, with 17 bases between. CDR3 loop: CARSLDPHRVRQPQHF. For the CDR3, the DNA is TGTGCCAGAAGCTTGGACCCCCACAGGGTCCGCCAGCCCCAGCATTTT.

In nucleotides, the CDR3 is TGTGCCAGCAGCGTAGAAGACAGGGGGAACACTGAAGCTTTCTTT. Protein product: CASSVEDRGNTEAFF. The V gene is TRBV9, the J gene TRBJ1-1, with TRBD1 matching 8 bases. V was clipped by 0 bases and J by 1 base; unmatched bases: 2. Germline loops: CDR1 SGDLS, CDR2 YYNGEE. This CDR3 contains 15 residues. The full variable domain, with the rest looked up from reference TRBV9 and TRBJ1-1, is DSGVTQTPKHLITATGQRVTLRCSPRSGDLSVYWYQQSLDQGLQFLIQYYNGEERAKGNILERFSAQQFPDLHSELNLSSLELGDSALYFCASSVEDRGNTEAFFGQGTRLTVV.

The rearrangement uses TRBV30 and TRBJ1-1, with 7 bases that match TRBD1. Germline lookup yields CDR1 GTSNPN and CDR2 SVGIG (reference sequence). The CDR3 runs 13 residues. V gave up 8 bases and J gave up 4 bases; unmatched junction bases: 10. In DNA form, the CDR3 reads TGTGCCCGGGAACGGCAGGGGGGCACTGAAGCTTTCTTT. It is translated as CARERQGGTEAFF. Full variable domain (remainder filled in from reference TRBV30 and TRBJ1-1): SQTIHQWPATLVQPVGSPLSLECTVEGTSNPNLYWYRQAAGRGLQLLFYSVGIGQISSEVPQNLSASRPQDRQFILSSKKLLLSDSGFYLCARERQGGTEAFFGQGTRLTVV.

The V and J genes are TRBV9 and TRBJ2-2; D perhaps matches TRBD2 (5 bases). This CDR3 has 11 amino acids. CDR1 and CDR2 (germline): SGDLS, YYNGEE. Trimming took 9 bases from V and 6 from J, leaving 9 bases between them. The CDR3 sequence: CAILGAGELFF. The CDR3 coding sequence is TGTGCCATCCTCGGGGCCGGGGAGCTGTTTTTT.

The chain's CDR3 is CASRHGVNRGSYNSPLHF. CDR3 sequence (DNA): TGTGCCAGCAGACACGGGGTTAACAGGGGGTCTTATAATTCACCCCTCCACTTT. V and J are TRBV25-1 and TRBJ1-6; 8 bases line up with TRBD1. Germline CDR1 is MGHDK and CDR2 is SYGVNS. With V trimmed by 6 bases and J by 4 bases, 14 bases remained unmatched. This CDR3 region has 18 residues.

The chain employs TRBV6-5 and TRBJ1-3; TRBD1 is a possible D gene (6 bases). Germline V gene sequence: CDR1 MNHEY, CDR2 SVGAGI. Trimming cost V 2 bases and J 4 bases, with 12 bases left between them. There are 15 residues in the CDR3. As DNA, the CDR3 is TGTGCCAGCAGTTACCACAGGGCAGCGGGAAACACCATATATTTT. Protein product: CASSYHRAAGNTIYF.